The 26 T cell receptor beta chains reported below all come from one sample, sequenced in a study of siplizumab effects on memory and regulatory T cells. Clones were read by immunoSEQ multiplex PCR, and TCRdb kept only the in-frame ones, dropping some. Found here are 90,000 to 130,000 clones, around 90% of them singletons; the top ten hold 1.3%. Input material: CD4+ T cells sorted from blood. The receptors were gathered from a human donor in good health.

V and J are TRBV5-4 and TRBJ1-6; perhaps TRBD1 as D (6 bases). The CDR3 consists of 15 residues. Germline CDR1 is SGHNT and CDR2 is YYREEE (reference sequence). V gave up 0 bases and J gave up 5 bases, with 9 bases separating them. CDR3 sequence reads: CASSLAAGDNSPLHF. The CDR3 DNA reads TGTGCCAGCAGCTTGGCCGCAGGGGATAATTCACCCCTCCACTTT.

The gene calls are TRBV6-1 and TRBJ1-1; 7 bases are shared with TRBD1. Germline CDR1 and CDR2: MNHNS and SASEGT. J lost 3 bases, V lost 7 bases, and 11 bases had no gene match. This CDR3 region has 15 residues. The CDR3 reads CASKGQFVLDTEAFF. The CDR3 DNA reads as TGTGCCAGCAAGGGACAGTTCGTGTTAGACACTGAAGCTTTCTTT.

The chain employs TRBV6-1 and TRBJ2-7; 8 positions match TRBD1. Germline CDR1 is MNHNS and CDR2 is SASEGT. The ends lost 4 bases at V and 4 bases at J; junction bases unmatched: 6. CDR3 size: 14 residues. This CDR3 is CASSVFQGAYEQYF. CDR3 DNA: TGTGCCAGCAGTGTATTCCAGGGGGCTTACGAGCAGTACTTC.

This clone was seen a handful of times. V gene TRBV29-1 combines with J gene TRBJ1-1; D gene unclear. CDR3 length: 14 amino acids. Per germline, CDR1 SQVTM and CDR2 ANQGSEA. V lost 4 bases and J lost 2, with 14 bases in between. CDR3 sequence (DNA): TGCAGCGTTGTACTCTGGGCAGAAAACACTGAAGCTTTCTTT. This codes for CSVVLWAENTEAFF.

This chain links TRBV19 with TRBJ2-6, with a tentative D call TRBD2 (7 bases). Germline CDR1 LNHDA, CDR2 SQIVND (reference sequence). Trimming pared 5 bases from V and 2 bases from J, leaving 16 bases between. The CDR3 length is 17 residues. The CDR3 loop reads CASSPPGGPPGANVLTF. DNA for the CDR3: TGTGCCAGTAGTCCGCCCGGGGGGCCCCCTGGGGCCAACGTCCTGACTTTC.

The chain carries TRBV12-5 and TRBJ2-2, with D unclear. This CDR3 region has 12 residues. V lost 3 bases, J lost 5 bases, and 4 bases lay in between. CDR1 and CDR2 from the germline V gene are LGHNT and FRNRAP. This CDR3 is CASGFGTGELFF. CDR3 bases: TGTGCTAGTGGTTTCGGGACCGGGGAGCTGTTTTTT.

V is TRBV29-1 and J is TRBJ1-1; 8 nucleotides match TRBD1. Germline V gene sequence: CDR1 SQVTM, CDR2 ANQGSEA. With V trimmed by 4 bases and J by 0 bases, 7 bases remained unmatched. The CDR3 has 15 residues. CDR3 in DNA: TGCAGCGTTGTCAGGACAGGGACCATGAACACTGAAGCTTTCTTT. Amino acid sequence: CSVVRTGTMNTEAFF.

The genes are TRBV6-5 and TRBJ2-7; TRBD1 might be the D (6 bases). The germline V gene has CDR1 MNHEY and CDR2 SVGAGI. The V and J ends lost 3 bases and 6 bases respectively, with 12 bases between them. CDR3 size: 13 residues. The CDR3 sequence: CASSYRQAGEQYF. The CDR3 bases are TGTGCCAGCAGTTATAGACAGGCCGGCGAGCAGTACTTC.

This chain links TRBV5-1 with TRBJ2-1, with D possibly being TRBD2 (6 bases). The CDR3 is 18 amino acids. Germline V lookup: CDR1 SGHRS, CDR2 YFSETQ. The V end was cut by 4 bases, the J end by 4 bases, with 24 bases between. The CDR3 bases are TGCGCCAGCAGCCCCAAAAGGCCGGCTAGCGTAGAATACAATGAGCAGTTCTTC. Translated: CASSPKRPASVEYNEQFF.

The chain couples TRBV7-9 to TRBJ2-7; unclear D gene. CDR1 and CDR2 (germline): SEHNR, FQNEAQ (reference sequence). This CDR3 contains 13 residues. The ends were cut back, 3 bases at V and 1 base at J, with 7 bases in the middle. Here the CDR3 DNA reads TGTGCCAGCAGCTTCAGGAATTCCTACGAGCAGTACTTC. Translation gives CASSFRNSYEQYF.

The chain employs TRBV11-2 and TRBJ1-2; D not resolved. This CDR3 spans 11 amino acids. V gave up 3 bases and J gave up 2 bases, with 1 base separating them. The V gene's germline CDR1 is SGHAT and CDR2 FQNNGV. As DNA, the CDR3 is TGTGCCAGCAGCTTCAACTATGGCTACACCTTC. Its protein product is CASSFNYGYTF.

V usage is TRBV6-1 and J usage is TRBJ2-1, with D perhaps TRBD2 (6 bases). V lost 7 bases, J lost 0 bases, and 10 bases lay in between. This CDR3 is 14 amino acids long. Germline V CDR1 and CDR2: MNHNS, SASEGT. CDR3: CASIGGSSYNEQFF. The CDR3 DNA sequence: TGTGCCAGCATTGGGGGGAGCTCCTACAATGAGCAGTTCTTC.

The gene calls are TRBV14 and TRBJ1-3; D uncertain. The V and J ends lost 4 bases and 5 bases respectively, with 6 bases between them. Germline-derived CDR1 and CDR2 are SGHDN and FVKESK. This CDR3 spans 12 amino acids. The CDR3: CASSPTRNTIYF. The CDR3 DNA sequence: TGTGCCAGCAGCCCGACCCGAAACACCATATATTTT. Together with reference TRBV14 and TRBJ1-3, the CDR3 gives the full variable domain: EAGVTQFPSHSVIEKGQTVTLRCDPISGHDNLYWYRRVMGKEIKFLLHFVKESKQDESGMPNNRFLAERTGGTYSTLKVQPAELEDSGVYFCASSPTRNTIYFGEGSWLTVV.

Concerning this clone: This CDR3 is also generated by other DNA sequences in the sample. CDR3 protein: CASSSGTSGSTDTQYF. The DNA of the CDR3 is TGTGCCAGCAGCTCCGGGACTAGCGGTAGCACAGATACGCAGTATTTT. The chain is built from TRBV7-3 and TRBJ2-3, with TRBD2 matching over 11 bases. The CDR3 is 16 amino acids. The junction had 3 bases not matched to a gene; V was cut back by 4 bases and J by 0 bases. The germline gives CDR1 SGHTA, CDR2 FQGTGA.

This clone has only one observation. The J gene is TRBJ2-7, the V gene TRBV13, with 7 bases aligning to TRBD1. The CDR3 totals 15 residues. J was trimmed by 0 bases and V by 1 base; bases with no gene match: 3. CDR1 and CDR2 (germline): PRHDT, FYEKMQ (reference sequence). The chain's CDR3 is CASSLAGTASYEQYF. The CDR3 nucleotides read TGTGCCAGCAGCTTAGCGGGGACAGCCTCCTACGAGCAGTACTTC.

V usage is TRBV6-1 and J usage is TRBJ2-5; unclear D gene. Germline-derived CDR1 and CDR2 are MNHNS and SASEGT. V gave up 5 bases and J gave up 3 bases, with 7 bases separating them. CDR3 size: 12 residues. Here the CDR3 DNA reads TGTGCCAGCAGTCGTGCGAAAGAGACCCAGTACTTC. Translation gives CASSRAKETQYF.

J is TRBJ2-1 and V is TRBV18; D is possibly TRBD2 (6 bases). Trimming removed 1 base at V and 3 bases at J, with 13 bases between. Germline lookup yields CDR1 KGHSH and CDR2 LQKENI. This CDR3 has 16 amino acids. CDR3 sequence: CASSPRGGANYNEQFF. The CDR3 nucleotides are TGTGCCAGCTCACCACGCGGCGGGGCGAACTACAATGAGCAGTTCTTC.

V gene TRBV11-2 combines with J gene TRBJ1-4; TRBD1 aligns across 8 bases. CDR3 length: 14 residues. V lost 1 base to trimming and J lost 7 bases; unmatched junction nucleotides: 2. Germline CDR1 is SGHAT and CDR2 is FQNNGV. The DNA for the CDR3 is TGTGCCAGCAGCTTAGGACAGGGGAGTGAAAAACTGTTTTTT. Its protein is CASSLGQGSEKLFF.

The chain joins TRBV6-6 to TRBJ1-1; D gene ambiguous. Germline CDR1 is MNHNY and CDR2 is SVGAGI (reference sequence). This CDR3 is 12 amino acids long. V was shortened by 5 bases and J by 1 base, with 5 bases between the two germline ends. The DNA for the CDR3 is TGTGCCAGCAGTCCACAGAACACTGAAGCTTTCTTT. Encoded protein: CASSPQNTEAFF.

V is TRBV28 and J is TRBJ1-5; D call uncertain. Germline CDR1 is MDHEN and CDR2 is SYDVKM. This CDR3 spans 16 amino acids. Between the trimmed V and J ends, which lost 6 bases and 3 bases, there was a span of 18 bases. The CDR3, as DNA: TGTGCCAGCAGCCAAAGGCCGCGTCTTGACAATCAGCCCCAGCATTTT. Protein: CASSQRPRLDNQPQHF.

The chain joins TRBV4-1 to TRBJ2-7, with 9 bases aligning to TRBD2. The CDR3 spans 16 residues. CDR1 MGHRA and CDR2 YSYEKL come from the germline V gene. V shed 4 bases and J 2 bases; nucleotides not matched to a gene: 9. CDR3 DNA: TGCGCCAGCAGCCCAAGAGAGCGGGAGGCCCCCTACGAGCAGTACTTC. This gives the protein CASSPREREAPYEQYF.

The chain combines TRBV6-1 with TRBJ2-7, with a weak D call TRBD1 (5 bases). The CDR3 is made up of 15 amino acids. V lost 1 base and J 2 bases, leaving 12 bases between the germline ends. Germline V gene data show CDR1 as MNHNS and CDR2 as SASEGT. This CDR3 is CASSEEQVGPYEQYF. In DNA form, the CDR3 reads TGTGCCAGCAGTGAAGAACAGGTTGGTCCCTACGAGCAGTACTTC.

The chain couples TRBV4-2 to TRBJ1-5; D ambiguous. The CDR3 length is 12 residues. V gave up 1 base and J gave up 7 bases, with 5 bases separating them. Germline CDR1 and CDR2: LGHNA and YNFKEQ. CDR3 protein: CASSQGEQPQHF. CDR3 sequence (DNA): TGTGCCAGCAGCCAAGGGGAACAGCCCCAGCATTTT.

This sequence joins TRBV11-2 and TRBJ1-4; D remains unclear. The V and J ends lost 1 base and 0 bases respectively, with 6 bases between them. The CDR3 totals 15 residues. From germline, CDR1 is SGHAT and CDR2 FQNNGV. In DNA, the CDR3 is TGTGCCAGCAGCTTAGGGAGTGCAACTAATGAAAAACTGTTTTTT. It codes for CASSLGSATNEKLFF.

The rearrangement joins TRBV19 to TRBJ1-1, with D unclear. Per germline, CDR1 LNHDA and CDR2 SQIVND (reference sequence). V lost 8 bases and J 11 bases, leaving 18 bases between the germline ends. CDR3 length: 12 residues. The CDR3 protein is CASSGALTTAFF. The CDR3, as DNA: TGTGCCAGTTCCGGAGCCTTAACGACGGCTTTCTTT.

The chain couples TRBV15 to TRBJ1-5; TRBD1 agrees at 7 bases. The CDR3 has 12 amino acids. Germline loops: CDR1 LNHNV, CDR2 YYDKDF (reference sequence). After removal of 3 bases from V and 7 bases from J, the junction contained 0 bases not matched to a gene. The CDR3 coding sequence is TGTGCCACCAGCAGGGACAGGCAGCCCCAGCATTTT. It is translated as CATSRDRQPQHF.